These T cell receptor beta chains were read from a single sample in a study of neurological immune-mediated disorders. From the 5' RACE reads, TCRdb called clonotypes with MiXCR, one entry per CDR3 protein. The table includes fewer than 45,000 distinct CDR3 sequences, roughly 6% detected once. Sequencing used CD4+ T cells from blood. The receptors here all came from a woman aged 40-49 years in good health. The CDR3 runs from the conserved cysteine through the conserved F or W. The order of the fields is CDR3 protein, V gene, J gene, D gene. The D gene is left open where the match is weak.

CSATGLAGVVADTQYF,TRBV20-1,TRBJ2-3,TRBD2
CSASMASGGIGEQFF,TRBV20-1,TRBJ2-1,TRBD2
CSVDLGAGGPDTQYF,TRBV29-1,TRBJ2-3,TRBD2
CSAQGTHGGADTQYF,TRBV20-1,TRBJ2-3,.
CASSLAERKSSYEQYF,TRBV7-2,TRBJ2-7,.
CAISDREKPGELFF,TRBV10-3,TRBJ2-2,.
CASSLVSSGRYNEQFF,TRBV11-2,TRBJ2-1,TRBD2
CLGGGSYNEQFF,TRBV20-1,TRBJ2-1,TRBD1
CASSLVAGANNEQFF,TRBV5-1,TRBJ2-1,.
CASSMGRKNEKLFF,TRBV5-5,TRBJ1-4,.
CASSLRSGTSLSYEQYF,TRBV5-1,TRBJ2-7,TRBD2
CASSPLGQGSYEQYF,TRBV14,TRBJ2-7,TRBD1
CASSGTWREHEQYF,TRBV25-1,TRBJ2-7,TRBD2
CATSRDRALRGNTIYF,TRBV15,TRBJ1-3,.
CASSYPHRTGGLMSGANVLTF,TRBV6-6,TRBJ2-6,TRBD1
CASSAGSLAGREQYF,TRBV5-6,TRBJ2-7,TRBD2
CASTPGHSSSGGYGYTF,TRBV6-5,TRBJ1-2,.
CASSPQLAGGPPRNEQFF,TRBV5-1,TRBJ2-1,TRBD2
CASSLTSGYEQYF,TRBV12-3/TRBV12-4,TRBJ2-7,TRBD2
CASSDAGTAANYGYTF,TRBV5-5,TRBJ1-2,TRBD1
CSSGSGPSNEQFF,TRBV2,TRBJ2-1,.
CASSLLAGYRTDTQYF,TRBV7-2,TRBJ2-3,TRBD2
CASSLQGGANVLTF,TRBV28,TRBJ2-6,.
CASSLVGGHEQFF,TRBV7-9,TRBJ2-1,.
CASSLSGQGETQYF,TRBV28,TRBJ2-5,TRBD1
CASSLDLVWQFF,TRBV5-1,TRBJ2-1,.
CASSRQVFSGANVLTF,TRBV4-3,TRBJ2-6,.
CSAWGGGSNNEQFF,TRBV20-1,TRBJ2-1,TRBD2
CASSYPGRSDEQYF,TRBV28,TRBJ2-7,.
CSALTPYPEQGVSQPQHF,TRBV20-1,TRBJ1-5,.
CASSYSIDIGNTIYF,TRBV6-5,TRBJ1-3,.
CASSHRGYEQYF,TRBV23-1,TRBJ2-7,.
CASSKDWTNRPQKIF,TRBV21-1,TRBJ1-1,.
CASSQDWGQPYGYTF,TRBV3-1,TRBJ1-2,TRBD1
CSASGGPQETQYF,TRBV20-1,TRBJ2-5,.
CSALGISEAFF,TRBV29-1,TRBJ1-1,.
CSARETSLSTDTQYF,TRBV20-1,TRBJ2-3,.
CASSQLAGSYEQYF,TRBV3-1,TRBJ2-7,TRBD2
CASSQGQGTEAFF,TRBV5-5,TRBJ1-1,TRBD1
CASSLRQGATNSPLHF,TRBV7-2,TRBJ1-6,TRBD1
CSARVAGVQETQYF,TRBV20-1,TRBJ2-5,TRBD2
CASSPTRSGAETQYF,TRBV12-3/TRBV12-4,TRBJ2-5,.
CSVLSGVMNTEAFF,TRBV29-1,TRBJ1-1,.
CSVEDPRLTTEAFF,TRBV29-1,TRBJ1-1,.
CASSLVGDTQYF,TRBV12-3/TRBV12-4,TRBJ2-3,.
CASSLSGDGYEQYF,TRBV5-1,TRBJ2-7,.